Listed below are T cell receptor beta chains from one sample, sequenced in a study of T cell responses to AZD1222 COVID-19 vaccine. Repertoires were generated with immunoSEQ multiplex PCR, while TCRdb's copy carries only in-frame clones and drops some. The sample lists 66,000 or so clones; around 74% were seen once. The source was peripheral blood, collected on day 0 of MenACWY control vaccination. These receptors were collected from an adult in good health. CDR3s include the opening cysteine and the closing phenylalanine or tryptophan.

v_gene	j_gene	CDR3aa
TRBV7-9	TRBJ2-6	CASSITGLGANVLTF
TRBV5-1	TRBJ1-6	CASSLGEDNSPLHF
TRBV7-2	TRBJ1-1	CASSLIPGRRAFF
TRBV10-3	TRBJ2-7	CAISAYGQGASSYEQYF
TRBV7-2	TRBJ1-5	CASSLDSGGQPQHF
TRBV10-3	TRBJ1-1	CAIQGRNTEAFF
TRBV27	TRBJ1-5	CASSATRTQPQHF
TRBV28	TRBJ1-1	CASSLFGSGGTEAFF
TRBV7-3	TRBJ2-2	CASSPSLGQGMGELFF
TRBV6-5	TRBJ2-3	CASSYGADPSTDTQYF
TRBV19	TRBJ2-7	CASSPSGTAKYEQYF
TRBV7-2	TRBJ1-5	CASSLGRAQPQHF
TRBV5-6	TRBJ1-5	CASSLLGPNQPQHF
TRBV2	TRBJ2-3	CASSEYDPGKYYF
TRBV7-2	TRBJ2-4	CASSLALGLKNIQYF